The 8 T cell receptor beta chains below all came from one sample that was sequenced in a study of control samples from healthy donors and cancer patients. Sequencing was performed with immunoSEQ multiplex PCR; in TCRdb, only in-frame clones are kept and a portion is missing. The data contain some 250,000 clones, approximately 80% of them singletons. Sequences were obtained from PBMCs. Receptors originate from a woman aged 60 to 75 with lung cancer.

The chain's CDR3 is CASSQNKETQYF. The CDR3 coding sequence is TGCGCCAGCAGCCAAAATAAAGAGACCCAGTACTTC. The V gene is TRBV5-1, the J gene TRBJ2-5; D ambiguous. Germline values: CDR1 SGHRS, CDR2 YFSETQ. The CDR3 sequence is 12 residues long. The V and J ends lost 4 bases and 3 bases respectively, with 7 bases between them.

The chain links TRBV29-1 to TRBJ2-3; 7 nucleotides align to TRBD2. After removal of 3 bases from V and 3 bases from J, the junction contained 6 bases not matched to a gene. CDR3 size: 14 residues. Looked up from germline, CDR1 is SQVTM and CDR2 is ANQGSEA. The CDR3 here is CSVDQGGSTDTQYF. The CDR3 region has the DNA TGCAGCGTTGACCAGGGAGGGAGTACAGATACGCAGTATTTT.

This chain uses TRBV6-2 or TRBV6-3 with TRBJ2-7; D remains ambiguous. Trimming stripped 1 base from V and 1 base from J, with 11 bases between. CDR1 and CDR2 from the germline V gene are MNHEY and SVGEGT. The CDR3 is made up of 15 amino acids. The CDR3 protein is CASSYYGAESYEQYF. The CDR3 nucleotides read TGTGCCAGCAGTTACTACGGCGCGGAATCCTACGAGCAGTACTTC.

The chain employs TRBV7-6 and TRBJ2-1; D perhaps matches TRBD1 (5 bases). Trimming pared 5 bases from V and 2 bases from J, leaving 10 bases between. The CDR3 spans 14 residues. Germline V gene sequence: CDR1 SGHVS, CDR2 FNYEAQ. The CDR3: CASSPQGPYNEQFF. CDR3 DNA: TGTGCCAGCAGCCCCCAGGGCCCCTACAATGAGCAGTTCTTC.

This clone appeared a single time. This sequence joins TRBV5-6 and TRBJ2-2; possibly TRBD2 for D (6 bases). Germline V gene data show CDR1 as SGHDT and CDR2 as YYEEEE. Between the trimmed V and J ends, which lost 3 bases and 1 base, there was a span of 16 bases. The CDR3 has 17 residues. The CDR3 DNA sequence: TGTGCCAGCAGCTGGGACGGGAGTGCAAAGAACACCGGGGAGCTGTTTTTT. This translates into CASSWDGSAKNTGELFF.

This chain joins TRBV12-3 or TRBV12-4 and TRBJ2-7; no clear D gene. V was shortened by 3 bases and J by 0 bases, with 6 bases between the two germline ends. CDR3 length equals 13 residues. CDR3 in DNA: TGTGCCAGCAGTTTCCAGAGCTCCTACGAGCAGTACTTC. It codes for CASSFQSSYEQYF.

This clone was seen only a few times. The chain links TRBV9 to TRBJ1-5; the D is unclear. The germline V and J ends were trimmed by 0 bases and 0 bases, with 7 bases remaining between them. There are 15 residues in the CDR3. The germline CDR1 and CDR2 sequences are SGDLS and YYNGEE. CDR3 protein: CASSVGRDSNQPQHF. The CDR3 nucleotides are TGTGCCAGCAGCGTAGGGCGGGATAGCAATCAGCCCCAGCATTTT.

This sequence joins TRBV6-5 and TRBJ1-1; no definite D call. Germline-derived CDR1 and CDR2 are MNHEY and SVGAGI. V lost 2 bases and J 1 base, leaving 5 bases between the germline ends. The CDR3 is 13 residues long. The CDR3 coding sequence is TGTGCCAGCAGTTACCGGGGGAACACTGAAGCTTTCTTT. Protein: CASSYRGNTEAFF.